A single TCR beta chain is shown here with its context. This receptor's antigen is unknown. The CDR3 covers 14 residues, taking in both the cysteine and the phenylalanine. The coding DNA is unavailable. The germline V gene supplies CDR1 MNHNS and CDR2 SASEGT. Sequenced using an Illumina HiSeq 2000. 5'RACE template switching, by which a universal primer site and unique molecular identifiers were added, was used to make TCR beta cDNA libraries. cDNA synthesis was primed from the TCR beta constant segment and was followed by two successive PCR amplification steps. The study's processing was this. MIGEC handled demultiplexing of the reads and grouping by UMI, while MiTCR was used to assemble and quantify clonotypes. To exclude erroneous sequences, any TCR cDNA sequence not supported by at least two reads was discarded. The tcR package was used for downstream repertoire analysis, with clonotypes matched between fractions based on CDR3 nucleotide sequence plus V segment. VDJmatch was used to annotate antigen specificity against VDJdb, with one amino acid substitution in CDR3 permitted. Once TCRdb had reprocessed the reads, it stored one entry per CDR3 protein sequence and supplied no DNA. TCRdb's processing, not the authors', yielded these V and J calls. This specimen's table enumerates about 170,000 distinct CDR3 sequences. The top ten clones comprise around 20% of the sample.

The record originates from a study of T cells expressing NK-cell markers (TCRdb year 2020). Notes on the research overall: Three sorted T-cell subsets (CD3+CD56+NKG2C+, CD3+CD56+NKG2C- and CD3+CD56-NKG2C+) from fewer than 10 donors had their TCR beta-chain repertoires profiled. Most of the eight sequenced donors were HCMV-seropositive and one was HCMV-seronegative. The study sequenced eight donors, all healthy volunteers chosen at random: three men and five women. Libraries were sequenced as 2 x 150 bp reads on Illumina HiSeq 2000/2500, MiSeq or NextSeq. The investigation overall reported the following: It remained unclear whether the expanded NKG2C-expressing T cell clones were specific for HCMV antigens. Those dominant clonotypes were again the most abundant among CD3+CD56-NKG2C+ cells in a few donors, at about 25-65%. For six donors, the dominant CD3+CD56+NKG2C+ clonotypes were among the top 10 CD8+ clonotypes and accounted for about 1.0-8% of CD8+ T cells.

To determine HCMV serostatus, a commercial ELISA kit was used to detect HCMV-specific IgG in serum. Peripheral blood mononuclear cells were isolated from blood by Ficoll density gradient centrifugation. This receptor chain uses TRBV6-1 and TRBJ2-7. Sequencing was done on a sample of blood T cells: a sorted CD56 or NKG2C T cell subset, CD4+ or CD8+ T cells, or bulk PBMC T cells (not recorded which). The receptor's source is a man aged 18 to 69 in good health. CDR3 sequence: CASKRPGETYEQYF.